This TCR beta chain was identified in a study of shared clonotypes between healthy human individuals. The CDR3 is 15 residues long. In germline, CDR1 is MGHRA, CDR2 YSYEKL. The V and J ends lost 1 base and 3 bases respectively, with 10 bases between them. Using immunoSEQ multiplex PCR, the repertoire was profiled, and TCRdb retains in-frame clones only, with some absent. The sample records fewer than 1.8 million clones, 98% being singletons. This TCR derives from a man aged 25 to 40 in good health. V usage is TRBV4-1 and J usage is TRBJ1-3; D not resolved. The sequenced material came from naive CD4+ T cells sorted from blood. Noted subset: CD45RA+ positively selected. DNA of the CDR3: TGCGCCAGCAGCCAAGGGGTGACACTTGGAAACACCATATATTTT. This encodes CASSQGVTLGNTIYF.